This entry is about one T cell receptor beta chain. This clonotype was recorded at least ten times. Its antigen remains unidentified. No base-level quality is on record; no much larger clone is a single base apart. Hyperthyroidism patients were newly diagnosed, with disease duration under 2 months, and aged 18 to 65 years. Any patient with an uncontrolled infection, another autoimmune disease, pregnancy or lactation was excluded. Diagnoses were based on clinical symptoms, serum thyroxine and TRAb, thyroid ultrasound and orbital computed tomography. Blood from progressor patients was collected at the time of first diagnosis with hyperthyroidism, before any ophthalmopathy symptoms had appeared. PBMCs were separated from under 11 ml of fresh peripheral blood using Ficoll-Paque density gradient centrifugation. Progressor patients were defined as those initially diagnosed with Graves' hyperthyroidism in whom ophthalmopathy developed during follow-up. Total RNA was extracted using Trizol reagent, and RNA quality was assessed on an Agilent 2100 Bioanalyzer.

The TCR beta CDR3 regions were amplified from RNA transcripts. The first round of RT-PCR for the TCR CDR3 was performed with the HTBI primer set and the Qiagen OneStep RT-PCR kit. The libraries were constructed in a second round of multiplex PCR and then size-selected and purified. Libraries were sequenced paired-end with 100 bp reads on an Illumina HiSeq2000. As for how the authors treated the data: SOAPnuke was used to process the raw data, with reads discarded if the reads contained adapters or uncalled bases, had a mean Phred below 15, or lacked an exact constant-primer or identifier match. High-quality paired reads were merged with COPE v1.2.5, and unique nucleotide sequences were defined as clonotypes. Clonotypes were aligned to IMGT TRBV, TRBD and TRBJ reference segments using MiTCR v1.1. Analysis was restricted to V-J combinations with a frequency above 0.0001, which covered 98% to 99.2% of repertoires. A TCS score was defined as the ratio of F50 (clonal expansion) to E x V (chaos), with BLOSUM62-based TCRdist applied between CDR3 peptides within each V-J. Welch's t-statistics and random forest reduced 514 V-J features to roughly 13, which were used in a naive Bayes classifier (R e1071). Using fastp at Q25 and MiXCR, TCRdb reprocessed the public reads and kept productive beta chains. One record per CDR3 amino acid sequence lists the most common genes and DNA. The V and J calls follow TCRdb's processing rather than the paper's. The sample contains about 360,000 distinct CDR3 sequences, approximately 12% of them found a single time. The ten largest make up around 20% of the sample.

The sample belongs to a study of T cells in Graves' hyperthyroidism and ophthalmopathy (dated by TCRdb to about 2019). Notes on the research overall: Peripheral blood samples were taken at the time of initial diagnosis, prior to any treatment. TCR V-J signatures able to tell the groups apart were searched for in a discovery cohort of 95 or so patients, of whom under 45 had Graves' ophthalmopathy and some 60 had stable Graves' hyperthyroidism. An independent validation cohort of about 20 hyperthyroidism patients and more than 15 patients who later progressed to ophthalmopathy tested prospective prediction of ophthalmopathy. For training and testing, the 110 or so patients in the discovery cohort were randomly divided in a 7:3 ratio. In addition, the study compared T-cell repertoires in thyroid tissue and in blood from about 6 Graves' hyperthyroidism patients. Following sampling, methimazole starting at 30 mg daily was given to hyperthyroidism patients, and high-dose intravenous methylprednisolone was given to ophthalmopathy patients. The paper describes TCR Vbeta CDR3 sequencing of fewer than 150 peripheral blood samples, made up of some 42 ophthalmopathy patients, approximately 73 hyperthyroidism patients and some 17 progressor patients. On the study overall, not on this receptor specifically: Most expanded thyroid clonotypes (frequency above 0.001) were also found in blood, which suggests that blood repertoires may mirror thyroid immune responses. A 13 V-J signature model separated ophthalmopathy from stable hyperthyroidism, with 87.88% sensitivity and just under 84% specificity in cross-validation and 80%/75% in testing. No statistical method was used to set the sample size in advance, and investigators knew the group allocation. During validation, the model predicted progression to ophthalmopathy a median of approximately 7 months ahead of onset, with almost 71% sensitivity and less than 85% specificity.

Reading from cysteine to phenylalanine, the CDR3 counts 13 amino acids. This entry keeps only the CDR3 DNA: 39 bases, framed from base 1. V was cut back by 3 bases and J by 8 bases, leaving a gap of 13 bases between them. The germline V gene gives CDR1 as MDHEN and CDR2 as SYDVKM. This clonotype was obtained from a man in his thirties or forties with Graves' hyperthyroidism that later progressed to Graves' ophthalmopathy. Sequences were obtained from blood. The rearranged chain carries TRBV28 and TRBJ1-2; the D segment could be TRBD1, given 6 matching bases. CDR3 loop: CASSFGLRGGYTF. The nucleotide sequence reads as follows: TGTGCCAGCAGTTTCGGGCTGAGGGGGGGCTACACCTTC.